The 22 T cell receptor beta chains listed next were all sequenced from one sample in a study of shared clonotypes between healthy human individuals. Some clones are missing from TCRdb's copy, which holds only in-frame ones; the method was immunoSEQ multiplex PCR. The table shows approximately 1.5 million clones, with approximately 98.5% occurring only once. The sample was naive CD4+ T cells sorted from blood. Subset noted: CD45RA+ positively selected. Receptors were obtained from a man between 25 and 39 years old in good health.

The chain couples TRBV5-1 to TRBJ2-1, with 9 nucleotides matching TRBD2. The CDR3 is 15 residues long. V was clipped by 4 bases and J by 6 bases; unmatched bases: 8. Germline assignment: CDR1 SGHRS and CDR2 YFSETQ. CDR3 sequence reads: CASSTLAGARNEQFF. DNA of the CDR3: TGCGCCAGCAGCACCTTAGCGGGAGCCCGCAATGAGCAGTTCTTC.

CDR3 amino acids: CASTAFSGNTIYF. CDR3 sequence (DNA): TGTGCCAGCACCGCGTTCTCTGGAAACACCATATATTTT. The rearrangement joins TRBV6-6 to TRBJ1-3; D remains ambiguous. Trimming pared 7 bases from V and 0 bases from J, leaving 7 bases between. The CDR3 has 13 amino acids. The germline V gene encodes CDR1 MNHNY and CDR2 SVGAGI (reference sequence).

The rearrangement links TRBV2 to TRBJ2-6, with D perhaps TRBD1 (6 bases). Germline CDR1 is SNHLY and CDR2 is FYNNEI. The length of the CDR3 is 19 residues. V lost 4 bases and J lost 0, with 19 bases in between. CDR3 sequence reads: CASSAWRTGPNSGANVLTF. CDR3 nucleotides: TGTGCCAGCAGTGCTTGGCGAACAGGGCCAAACTCTGGGGCCAACGTCCTGACTTTC. Using reference TRBV2 and TRBJ2-6 for the parts outside the CDR3, the full variable domain is EPEVTQTPSHQVTQMGQEVILRCVPISNHLYFYWYRQILGQKVEFLVSFYNNEISEKSEIFDDQFSVERPDGSNFTLKIRSTKLEDSAMYFCASSAWRTGPNSGANVLTFGAGSRLTVL.

In nucleotides, the CDR3 is TGTGCCAGCAGTCCAGGACTAGCGGGAGTGGTGGATACGCAGTATTTT. It translates to CASSPGLAGVVDTQYF. The chain couples TRBV27 to TRBJ2-3; the match to TRBD2 covers 13 bases. The germline CDR1 and CDR2 sequences are MNHEY and SMNVEV (reference sequence). Trimming cost V 5 bases and J 6 bases; bases outside gene matches: 8. The CDR3 spans 16 residues.

V usage is TRBV11-2 and J usage is TRBJ2-5; TRBD2 matches 9 bases. V lost 1 base and J lost 5; bases outside the gene matches: 11. Germline CDR1 is SGHAT and CDR2 is FQNNGV. The CDR3 has 17 residues. DNA for the CDR3: TGTGCCAGCAGCTTAGCGGTCGGGACTAGCATTAGGGAGACCCAGTACTTC. This codes for CASSLAVGTSIRETQYF.

The V call is TRBV7-2, the J call TRBJ1-2, with TRBD1 as a possible D gene (5 bases). The CDR3 sequence is 13 residues long. The germline gives CDR1 SGHTA, CDR2 FQGNSA. V gave up 3 bases and J gave up 4 bases, with 9 bases separating them. CDR3 sequence reads: CASSLGEVYGYTF. CDR3 sequence (DNA): TGTGCCAGCAGCTTGGGGGAAGTCTATGGCTACACCTTC.

This chain joins TRBV5-1 and TRBJ2-6, with D tentatively TRBD2 (6 bases). V was shortened by 3 bases and J by 0 bases, with 22 bases between the two germline ends. The CDR3 spans 20 residues. The germline V gene has CDR1 SGHRS and CDR2 YFSETQ. The DNA of the CDR3 is TGCGCCAGCAGCTCGACCGGGCTCCCGGGGGTCTTCTCTGGGGCCAACGTCCTGACTTTC. Translating it yields CASSSTGLPGVFSGANVLTF.

V is TRBV7-2 and J is TRBJ1-5; tentative D call: TRBD1 (5 bases). CDR3 length: 15 amino acids. CDR1 is SGHTA, CDR2 FQGNSA, per germline. V shed 2 bases and J shed 4 bases, with 12 bases lying between them. The CDR3 loop reads CASSLYTGPNQPQHF. CDR3 bases: TGTGCCAGCAGCTTATATACGGGGCCAAATCAGCCCCAGCATTTT. Together with reference TRBV7-2 and TRBJ1-5, the CDR3 gives the full variable domain: GAGVSQSPSNKVTEKGKDVELRCDPISGHTALYWYRQSLGQGLEFLIYFQGNSAPDKSGLPSDRFSAERTGGSVSTLTIQRTQQEDSAVYLCASSLYTGPNQPQHFGDGTRLSIL.

The chain employs TRBV27 and TRBJ2-7; D is possibly TRBD1 (6 bases). The V end lost 6 bases, the J end lost 2 bases, and 14 bases lay between the germline ends. In germline, CDR1 is MNHEY, CDR2 SMNVEV (reference sequence). This CDR3 has 14 amino acids. CDR3 coding DNA: TGTGCCAGCAGAACACAGGGAACCCCCTACGAGCAGTACTTC. Amino acids: CASRTQGTPYEQYF.

This clone occurred once. The rearrangement uses TRBV5-4 and TRBJ2-7, with TRBD1 matching 7 bases. Looked up from germline, CDR1 is SGHNT and CDR2 is YYREEE (reference sequence). The length of the CDR3 is 13 residues. J was trimmed by 3 bases and V by 4 bases; bases with no gene match: 4. CDR3 nucleotides: TGTGCCAGCAGCATGGGACAGAACTACGAGCAGTACTTC. Amino acids: CASSMGQNYEQYF.

V and J are TRBV5-5 and TRBJ2-7; 9 bases are shared with TRBD1. Unmatched junction bases numbered 2, after V lost 0 bases and J lost 1 base. This CDR3 has 15 residues. CDR1 SGHKS and CDR2 YYEKEE come from the germline V gene (reference sequence). The CDR3 sequence is CASSLAGTGSYEQYF. As DNA, the CDR3 is TGTGCCAGCAGCTTGGCCGGGACAGGGTCCTACGAGCAGTACTTC.

The chain is built from TRBV9 and TRBJ1-5; perhaps TRBD1 as D (6 bases). Deletions cut 7 bases from V and 1 base from J, with 12 bases between. This CDR3 has 14 amino acids. Germline V gives CDR1 SGDLS, CDR2 YYNGEE. CDR3 residues: CASGPGHSNQPQHF. The DNA for the CDR3 is TGTGCCAGCGGCCCGGGACACAGCAATCAGCCCCAGCATTTT.

In nucleotides, the CDR3 is TGTGCCTGGAGTAGGGACAGGAGAGAGAACACTGAAGCTTTCTTT. It translates to CAWSRDRRENTEAFF. The chain recombines TRBV30 with TRBJ1-1; 8 bases agree with TRBD1. The V segment lost 2 bases and the J segment 1 base; nucleotides outside the gene matches: 6. CDR1 GTSNPN and CDR2 SVGIG come from the germline V gene (reference sequence). The CDR3 length is 15 residues.

V and J are TRBV6-1 and TRBJ2-1; TRBD2 agrees at 11 bases. The CDR3 consists of 13 residues. CDR1 is MNHNS, CDR2 SASEGT, per germline. Trimming removed 6 bases from V and 8 bases from J; junction bases left unmatched: 3. The CDR3 sequence: CASSPLAGDEQFF. DNA for the CDR3: TGTGCCAGCAGCCCACTAGCGGGAGATGAGCAGTTCTTC.

This chain joins TRBV30 and TRBJ2-2, with 11 bases identical to TRBD1. V lost 4 bases, J lost 5 bases, and 12 bases stayed unmatched. This CDR3 contains 17 residues. Germline V gene sequence: CDR1 GTSNPN, CDR2 SVGIG (reference sequence). The CDR3 spells CAWTRDRGGGKTGELFF. The CDR3 DNA reads TGTGCCTGGACCCGGGACAGGGGGGGCGGTAAGACCGGGGAGCTGTTTTTT.

The chain combines TRBV28 with TRBJ2-2, with a tentative D call TRBD1 (5 bases). The length of the CDR3 is 15 residues. The V end lost 10 bases, the J end lost 2 bases, and 17 bases lay between the germline ends. CDR1 and CDR2 (germline): MDHEN, SYDVKM. CDR3 coding DNA: TGTGCCACCAAACCCCCCAGGGCAAACACCGGGGAGCTGTTTTTT. This sequence encodes CATKPPRANTGELFF. Combining the CDR3 with reference TRBV28 and TRBJ2-2 gives the whole variable domain DVKVTQSSRYLVKRTGEKVFLECVQDMDHENMFWYRQDPGLGLRLIYFSYDVKMKEKGDIPEGYSVSREKKERFSLILESASTNQTSMYLCATKPPRANTGELFFGEGSRLTVL.

The chain employs TRBV11-2 and TRBJ2-7; D remains ambiguous. The germline V gene has CDR1 SGHAT and CDR2 FQNNGV. The CDR3 runs 11 residues. The V end was cut by 2 bases, the J end by 5 bases, with 4 bases between. The CDR3 DNA reads as TGTGCCAGCAGCTTACATAACGAGCAGTACTTC. Translating it yields CASSLHNEQYF.

The chain recombines TRBV7-2 with TRBJ2-1, with D possibly TRBD1 on 5 matching bases. The germline gives CDR1 SGHTA, CDR2 FQGNSA. Trimming took 5 bases from V and 12 from J, leaving 17 bases between them. The CDR3 covers 13 residues. The CDR3 protein is CASSPRTTARQFF. The CDR3 DNA sequence: TGTGCCAGCAGCCCAAGGACAACCGCGCGGCAGTTCTTC.

The rearrangement joins TRBV9 to TRBJ2-2; 11 nucleotides agree with TRBD2. Germline assignment: CDR1 SGDLS and CDR2 YYNGEE. The CDR3 length is 18 residues. V shed 0 bases and J 3 bases; nucleotides not matched to a gene: 7. DNA for the CDR3: TGTGCCAGCAGCGTAGGCTTGGGACTAGCGGACGACACCGGGGAGCTGTTTTTT. Translation: CASSVGLGLADDTGELFF.

Notes on this clone: This specimen includes other DNA sequences encoding the same CDR3. V usage is TRBV19 and J usage is TRBJ2-7; D is possibly TRBD1 (6 bases). Germline loops: CDR1 LNHDA, CDR2 SQIVND (reference sequence). The CDR3 extends over 14 amino acids. V lost 3 bases, J lost 0 bases, and 9 bases lay in between. The CDR3 nucleotides are TGTGCCAGTAGTATTACAGGGAGCTCCTACGAGCAGTACTTC. Encoded protein: CASSITGSSYEQYF.

The chain employs TRBV7-2 and TRBJ2-5, with D possibly matching TRBD1 (5 bases). This CDR3 is built from 14 residues. CDR1 and CDR2 (germline): SGHTA, FQGNSA. Trimming left V 6 bases short and J 3 bases short, with 14 bases between. The DNA for the CDR3 is TGTGCCAGCAGACCAGCTCAGGGAAAAGAGACCCAGTACTTC. This translates into CASRPAQGKETQYF.

The rearrangement uses TRBV28 and TRBJ1-2; weak D call: TRBD1 (5 bases). CDR1 and CDR2 from the germline V gene are MDHEN and SYDVKM. With 3 bases removed from V and 5 bases from J, the gap between germline ends came to 10 bases. The CDR3 has 13 amino acids. CDR3 residues: CASSLRGGYGYTF. The CDR3 DNA sequence: TGTGCCAGCAGTTTGCGGGGGGGTTATGGCTACACCTTC.